One and the same sample provided the 17 T cell receptor beta chains below, sequenced in a study of post-analysis software for immune sequencing data. The study, taken as a whole, reports: Comparison of patients with controls showed roughly five TRBV segments more frequent in patients, TRBV5-6, TRBV5-1 and TRBV20-1 among them.

Antigens of these TCRs are unknown. Built from TCR beta cDNA, the libraries had unique molecular identifiers in them. MiXCR, run by TCRdb on the PCR reads, gives a single entry per CDR3 protein. The table includes about 620,000 distinct CDR3 sequences, roughly 45% detected once. Sequencing used blood. These receptors were collected from a girl aged 10 to 17 with multiple sclerosis.

The chain employs TRBV7-8 and TRBJ2-7; 9 nucleotides agree with TRBD1. This CDR3 region has 15 residues. The V gene end was trimmed by 4 bases and the J gene end by 5 bases; junction bases not matched to a gene: 9. The germline V gene encodes CDR1 SGHVS and CDR2 FQNEAQ. CDR3 sequence: CASSSTGTGSHEQYF. The CDR3 nucleotides are TGTGCCAGCAGCTCGACCGGGACAGGGTCCCACGAGCAGTACTTC.

This clonotype was seen a handful of times. The rearrangement uses TRBV20-1 and TRBJ1-1, with D perhaps matching TRBD1 (5 bases). The ends were cut back, 3 bases at V and 4 bases at J, with 9 bases in the middle. Per germline, CDR1 DFQATT and CDR2 SNEGSKA (reference sequence). The CDR3 is made up of 12 amino acids. The CDR3 sequence: CSASQGVTEAFF. CDR3 in DNA: TGCAGTGCTAGCCAGGGTGTCACTGAAGCTTTCTTT.

This clonotype was found a few times. This chain joins TRBV18 and TRBJ2-5; 7 bases match TRBD1. The length of the CDR3 is 13 residues. V lost 9 bases and J lost 3; bases outside the gene matches: 7. Germline V gives CDR1 KGHSH, CDR2 LQKENI. DNA of the CDR3: TGTGCCAGTTTAACAGGGGTTGAAGAGACCCAGTACTTC. This translates into CASLTGVEETQYF.

CDR3 amino acids: CASSYPGTALHF. The DNA for the CDR3 is TGTGCCAGCAGCTACCCAGGGACAGCCCTCCACTTT. V usage is TRBV7-2 and J usage is TRBJ1-6; 7 bases fit TRBD1. The V segment lost 4 bases and the J segment 14 bases; nucleotides outside the gene matches: 5. The CDR3 sequence is 12 residues long. Per the germline V gene, CDR1 is SGHTA and CDR2 is FQGNSA.

The V gene is TRBV20-1, the J gene TRBJ2-7, with D maybe TRBD2 (7 bases). V dropped 1 base and J dropped 5 bases, with 15 bases sitting between them. Germline lookup yields CDR1 DFQATT and CDR2 SNEGSKA (reference sequence). This CDR3 has 14 amino acids. The CDR3 loop is CSARVGGRTNEQYF. The CDR3 DNA is TGCAGTGCTAGAGTGGGGGGGCGAACCAACGAGCAGTACTTC.

The gene calls are TRBV4-1 and TRBJ2-3, with D perhaps TRBD1 or TRBD2 (6 bases each). Per germline, CDR1 MGHRA and CDR2 YSYEKL. V was shortened by 0 bases and J by 2 bases, with 18 bases between the two germline ends. This CDR3 is 18 amino acids long. CDR3 nucleotide sequence: TGCGCCAGCAGCCAAGATCGGGGGACACTCAGTGTCACAGATACGCAGTATTTT. This encodes CASSQDRGTLSVTDTQYF.

For this clonotype: One end of the junction varies from germline; a read error may be responsible. The chain combines TRBV6-5 with TRBJ2-1; D call uncertain. Per the germline V gene, CDR1 is MNHEY and CDR2 is SVGAGI. The CDR3 extends over 16 amino acids. CDR3 nucleotide sequence: TGTGCCAGCAGTTACACTCGGGCGAGCTCCTACAATAAGCAGTTCTTC. Its translation: CASSYTRASSYNKQFF.

This chain uses TRBV20-1 with TRBJ2-3; D gene ambiguous. The CDR3 totals 13 residues. V dropped 8 bases and J dropped 0 bases, with 12 bases sitting between them. In germline, CDR1 is DFQATT, CDR2 SNEGSKA (reference sequence). In nucleotides, the CDR3 is TGCAGTCCTCATATCTCTAGCACAGATACGCAGTATTTT. It encodes CSPHISSTDTQYF.

The chain employs TRBV10-3 and TRBJ2-7, with D unclear. This CDR3 is built from 13 residues. V lost 3 bases and J 7 bases, leaving 13 bases between the germline ends. Germline CDR1 ENHRY, CDR2 SYGVKD. The CDR3 sequence: CAISDSSTSEQYF. As DNA, the CDR3 is TGTGCCATCAGTGACAGCTCCACCTCAGAGCAGTACTTC.

This clonotype has only a few counts. The V gene is TRBV20-1, the J gene TRBJ1-2, with a weak D call TRBD1 (5 bases). CDR1 DFQATT and CDR2 SNEGSKA come from the germline V gene (reference sequence). Trimming took 3 bases from V and 4 from J, leaving 12 bases between them. The CDR3 is 13 residues long. CDR3 nucleotides: TGCAGTGCTAGCGAATTGGACACCTATGGCTACACCTTC. Its translation is CSASELDTYGYTF.

The chain recombines TRBV20-1 with TRBJ2-7; the D is unclear. The CDR3 runs 11 residues. The germline V gene encodes CDR1 DFQATT and CDR2 SNEGSKA (reference sequence). V dropped 1 base and J dropped 4 bases, with 5 bases sitting between them. CDR3 in amino acids: CSARGRYEQYF. Here the CDR3 DNA reads TGCAGTGCTAGAGGGCGATACGAGCAGTACTTC.

The sample holds a few counts of this clonotype. The chain has TRBV7-9 and TRBJ2-1; either TRBD1 or TRBD2 may fit D (6 bases each). Trimming took off 3 bases at V and 15 bases at J, with 18 bases between the two ends. Germline V CDR1 and CDR2: SEHNR, FQNEAQ (reference sequence). The CDR3 has 13 amino acids. Written as DNA, the CDR3 is TGTGCCAGCAGCTTCAAGGGGGGCGAGGGGTGGTTCTTC. Translation gives CASSFKGGEGWFF.

The CDR3 bases are TGTGCCAGCAGCTTGACTCTTCAGGGGGCCGCTAGCACAGATACGCAGTATTTT. Translated: CASSLTLQGAASTDTQYF. The V call is TRBV13, the J call TRBJ2-3; TRBD1 matches 8 bases. The CDR3 sequence is 18 residues long. V was clipped by 3 bases and J by 0 bases; unmatched bases: 11. Germline V gene lookup returns CDR1 PRHDT and CDR2 FYEKMQ (reference sequence). The full variable domain, its missing parts supplied by reference TRBV13 and TRBJ2-3, is AAGVIQSPRHLIKEKRETATLKCYPIPRHDTVYWYQQGPGQDPQFLISFYEKMQSDKGSIPDRFSAQQFSDYHSELNMSSLELGDSALYFCASSLTLQGAASTDTQYFGPGTRLTVL.

The rearrangement joins TRBV20-1 to TRBJ1-2; 8 bases align to TRBD1. Germline V gene sequence: CDR1 DFQATT, CDR2 SNEGSKA (reference sequence). Trimming removed 2 bases from V and 6 bases from J; junction bases left unmatched: 5. This CDR3 is built from 13 residues. The CDR3 sequence is CSARLTGAHGYTF. CDR3 bases: TGCAGTGCTAGACTGACAGGGGCCCATGGCTACACCTTC.

This clonotype was seen more than once but under ten times. The CDR3 sequence: CASSWGQGGQPQHF. The CDR3 DNA reads as TGTGCCAGCAGCTGGGGACAGGGGGGACAGCCCCAGCATTTT. V is TRBV5-5 and J is TRBJ1-5; 11 nucleotides align to TRBD1. Germline trimming cut 3 bases from V and 7 bases from J; bases unmatched to any gene: 3. The CDR3 runs 14 residues. The V gene's germline CDR1 is SGHKS and CDR2 YYEKEE (reference sequence).

The genes are TRBV2 and TRBJ2-7; tentatively, D is TRBD2 (6 bases). This CDR3 region has 13 residues. Looked up from germline, CDR1 is SNHLY and CDR2 is FYNNEI. Trimming removed 5 bases at V and 3 bases at J, with 11 bases between. Written as DNA, the CDR3 is TGTGCCAGCAGTTGGAGGGAGCTCTACGAGCAGTACTTC. It encodes CASSWRELYEQYF.

The V and J genes are TRBV6-5 and TRBJ1-2; TRBD1 is a possible D gene (5 bases). The germline V gene has CDR1 MNHEY and CDR2 SVGAGI. The CDR3 extends over 16 amino acids. V shed 2 bases and J shed 4 bases, with 17 bases lying between them. This CDR3 is CASSYLGRSGGYGYTF. The CDR3 DNA follows: TGTGCCAGCAGTTACCTAGGAAGGTCGGGGGGCTATGGCTACACCTTC.